A single sample gave rise to the 15 T cell receptor beta chains below, sequenced in a study of T cell repertoires in cytomegalovirus infection. TCRdb used MiXCR to reprocess the reads, holding one entry per CDR3 protein. Of 300,000 or so distinct CDR3 sequences listed, about a tenth were seen once; the top ten hold approximately 2.3%. Material: PBMCs. The receptors derive from a human donor in good health (CMV status not recorded). Some clones in this sample may be carry-over from other donors' samples.

This clonotype has at least ten counts. The chain has TRBV4-1 and TRBJ2-1; 11 positions agree with TRBD2. This CDR3 spans 15 amino acids. J was trimmed by 7 bases and V by 5 bases; bases with no gene match: 7. Germline V gene sequence: CDR1 MGHRA, CDR2 YSYEKL. The CDR3 loop reads CASSAPSGGSNEQFF. The CDR3 nucleotides read TGCGCCAGCAGCGCCCCTAGCGGGGGGAGTAATGAGCAGTTCTTC.

This clonotype was counted many times. The V gene is TRBV13, the J gene TRBJ1-1; D may be TRBD1 (6 bases). Germline V lookup: CDR1 PRHDT, CDR2 FYEKMQ (reference sequence). V dropped 4 bases and J dropped 6 bases, with 21 bases sitting between them. The length of the CDR3 is 16 residues. This CDR3 is CASSSNRVGQMAEAFF. CDR3 nucleotides: TGTGCCAGCAGCTCCAACAGGGTTGGTCAAATGGCTGAAGCTTTCTTT.

For the CDR3, the DNA is TGTGCCAGCAGTTCACAGGGTCGGGATGAGCAGTTCTTC. Its protein product is CASSSQGRDEQFF. This sequence joins TRBV27 and TRBJ2-1; D is possibly TRBD1 (6 bases). With 4 bases removed from V and 8 bases from J, the gap between germline ends came to 12 bases. This CDR3 is 13 amino acids long. CDR1 is MNHEY and CDR2 is SMNVEV in the germline V gene (reference sequence).

This clonotype was detected many times. The rearrangement uses TRBV2 and TRBJ1-2; 7 nucleotides agree with TRBD1. The J segment lost 5 bases and the V segment lost 5 bases, leaving 8 bases of the junction unmatched. The CDR3 has 14 amino acids. Germline V gene lookup returns CDR1 SNHLY and CDR2 FYNNEI. The CDR3 DNA is TGTGCCAGCAGTACCGCGGGGACAGAGTATGGCTACACCTTC. It specifies CASSTAGTEYGYTF.

This clonotype was counted at least ten times. The chain carries TRBV10-3 and TRBJ1-1; D not resolved. CDR3 length: 13 amino acids. Germline-derived CDR1 and CDR2 are ENHRY and SYGVKD. V lost 7 bases and J lost 1, with 10 bases in between. The CDR3: CAIMDAGNTEAFF. In DNA form, the CDR3 reads TGTGCCATCATGGACGCCGGGAACACTGAAGCTTTCTTT.

This clonotype was detected only a few times. J is TRBJ1-2 and V is TRBV4-3; D uncertain. CDR1 and CDR2 (germline): LGHNA, YSLEER. The CDR3 consists of 12 residues. V was shortened by 1 base and J by 7 bases, with 7 bases between the two germline ends. The CDR3 sequence: CASSQATGGYTF. In nucleotides, the CDR3 is TGCGCCAGCAGCCAAGCGACGGGTGGCTACACCTTC.

In this sample, this clonotype turned up many times. The chain joins TRBV12-3 or TRBV12-4 to TRBJ1-2; 10 bases align to TRBD1. There are 17 residues in the CDR3. Trimming at V came to 7 bases and at J to 4 bases, leaving 15 bases not matched to a gene. The DNA of the CDR3 is TGTGCCAGCACCTCTCGGGACAGGGGACAGTACGTCTATGGCTACACCTTC. Residues: CASTSRDRGQYVYGYTF.

In this sample, this clonotype turned up many times. The chain links TRBV5-1 to TRBJ2-1; 7 bases map to TRBD2. CDR1 is SGHRS, CDR2 YFSETQ, per germline. V gave up 0 bases and J gave up 7 bases; unmatched junction bases: 4. This CDR3 comprises 14 residues. The CDR3 DNA sequence: TGCGCCAGCAGCTTGGTGGGCGGGGGTAATGAGCAGTTCTTC. Amino acids: CASSLVGGGNEQFF.

In its sample, this clonotype was seen a few times. The CDR3 coding sequence is TGTGCCAGCACCCCAGGCGGGGCGGGCCAAAACATTCAGTACTTC. This codes for CASTPGGAGQNIQYF. The chain carries TRBV7-2 and TRBJ2-4; tentative D call: TRBD2 (6 bases). Trimming took 7 bases from V and 5 from J, leaving 18 bases between them. Germline V lookup: CDR1 SGHTA, CDR2 FQGNSA. The CDR3 runs 15 residues.

The chain uses TRBV29-1 and TRBJ1-2; D ambiguous. CDR1 is SQVTM and CDR2 is ANQGSEA in the germline V gene. Trimming shortened V by 7 bases and J by 0 bases, and 15 bases separated the two germline ends. The CDR3 has 14 residues. The CDR3 reads CSGSPEASNYGYTF. Written as DNA, the CDR3 is TGCAGCGGATCCCCGGAAGCTTCTAACTATGGCTACACCTTC.

The chain is built from TRBV5-1 and TRBJ2-1; TRBD2 agrees at 7 bases. V shed 2 bases and J 7 bases; nucleotides not matched to a gene: 15. This CDR3 is built from 17 residues. Germline-derived CDR1 and CDR2 are SGHRS and YFSETQ. CDR3 region: CASSLGSGFASSNEQFF. The CDR3 coding sequence is TGCGCCAGCAGCTTAGGTAGCGGGTTCGCCTCGTCGAATGAGCAGTTCTTC.

The V gene is TRBV5-1, the J gene TRBJ2-3, with 7 nucleotides matching TRBD1. The CDR3 is 14 amino acids. With V trimmed by 5 bases and J by 3 bases, 6 bases remained unmatched. In germline, CDR1 is SGHRS, CDR2 YFSETQ. The DNA of the CDR3 is TGCGCCAGCAGAGGGGGCGAGGTAACAGATACGCAGTATTTT. Amino acid sequence: CASRGGEVTDTQYF.

This clonotype was picked up many times. The chain recombines TRBV7-9 with TRBJ2-3; D possibly matches TRBD1 or TRBD2 (5 bases each). From germline, CDR1 is SEHNR and CDR2 FQNEAQ (reference sequence). Trimming took off 5 bases at V and 0 bases at J, with 18 bases between the two ends. The CDR3 length is 17 residues. CDR3 sequence reads: CASSPGTHLSSTDTQYF. CDR3 DNA sequence: TGTGCCAGCAGCCCCGGGACCCATCTCTCTAGCACAGATACGCAGTATTTT.

This clonotype was counted a single time. A much larger clone lies one base from this, so it may be a read error. V is TRBV12-3 or TRBV12-4 and J is TRBJ2-3, with 9 bases matching TRBD2. The CDR3 has 16 residues. Trimming at V came to 3 bases and at J to 0 bases, leaving 4 bases not matched to a gene. The CDR3 is CASSFDSGGSTDTQYF. The CDR3 DNA reads TGTGCCAGCAGTTTCGATAGCGGGGGTAGCACAGATACGCAGTATTTT.

The V gene is TRBV19, the J gene TRBJ2-5; 7 nucleotides agree with TRBD1. V dropped 3 bases and J dropped 2; count of bases not matched to a gene: 6. The germline gives CDR1 LNHDA, CDR2 SQIVND (reference sequence). The CDR3 contains 15 residues. CDR3 nucleotides: TGTGCCAGTAGTATTCAGAACAGGGGTCAAGAGACCCAGTACTTC. Translation gives CASSIQNRGQETQYF.